This T cell receptor beta chain was sequenced during a study of blood T cell repertoires in COVID-19. Overall study: Acute-phase and convalescent COVID-19 samples originated in the United States, Italy and Spain.

V dropped 6 bases and J dropped 0; count of bases not matched to a gene: 6. Germline values: CDR1 WSHSY, CDR2 SAAADI. CDR3 length: 16 residues. Method: immunoSEQ multiplex PCR; TCRdb's copy keeps in-frame clones and lacks some. The sample includes about 250,000 clones, roughly 81% of them seen just once. Material for sequencing was peripheral blood. The chain carries TRBV10-2 and TRBJ1-5, with 9 bases fitting TRBD1. This TCR came from a man aged 45 to 65 with acute or convalescent COVID-19. The CDR3 spells CASSKGTGYSNQPQHF. Here the CDR3 DNA reads TGCGCCAGCAGCAAAGGGACAGGGTATAGCAATCAGCCCCAGCATTTT.